This entry describes one TCR beta chain. What it binds is not known. This sample stems from a study of neurological immune-mediated disorders. Study findings and constraints: Expanded clones shared no CDR3 amino acid sequences across subjects, suggesting private repertoires in all groups. Patients with HTLV-1-associated myelopathy had the highest level of TCR clonal expansion, whereas patients with multiple sclerosis had the lowest level, falling beneath the level found in healthy controls.

A single run covered 15-18 subjects with over 160 million TCR-beta sequences. TCRdb called the 5' RACE reads again in MiXCR, with one record for every CDR3 protein. The data hold about 38,000 distinct CDR3 sequences, with roughly 10% observed a single time. The CDR3 runs to 14 residues. V gave up 3 bases and J gave up 0 bases, with 9 bases separating them. Germline V gene sequence: CDR1 KGHSH, CDR2 LQKENI. Time point given: technical triplicate 1. Specimen: PBMCs. The TCR comes from a man in his fifties or sixties with HTLV-1-associated myelopathy (HAM/TSP). The chain recombines TRBV18 with TRBJ2-7, with D possibly matching TRBD1 (6 bases). CDR3 DNA: TGTGCCAGCTCACCCGGACAGCACTCCTACGAGCAGTACTTC. Its protein is CASSPGQHSYEQYF.